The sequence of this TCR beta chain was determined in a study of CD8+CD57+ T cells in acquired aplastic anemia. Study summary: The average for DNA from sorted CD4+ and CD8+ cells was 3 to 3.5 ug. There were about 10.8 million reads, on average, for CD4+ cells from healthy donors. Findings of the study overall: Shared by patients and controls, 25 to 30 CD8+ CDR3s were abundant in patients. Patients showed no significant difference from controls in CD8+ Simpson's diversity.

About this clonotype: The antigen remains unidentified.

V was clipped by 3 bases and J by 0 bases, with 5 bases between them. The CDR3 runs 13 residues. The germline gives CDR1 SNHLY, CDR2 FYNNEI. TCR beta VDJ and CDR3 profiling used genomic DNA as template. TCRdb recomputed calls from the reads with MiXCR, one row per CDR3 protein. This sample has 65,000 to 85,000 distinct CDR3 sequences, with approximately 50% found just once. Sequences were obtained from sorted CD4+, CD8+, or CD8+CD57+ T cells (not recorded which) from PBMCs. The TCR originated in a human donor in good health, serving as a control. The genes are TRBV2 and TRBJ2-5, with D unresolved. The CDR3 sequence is CASSDPYQETQYF. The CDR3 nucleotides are TGTGCCAGCAGTGATCCCTACCAAGAGACCCAGTACTTC.